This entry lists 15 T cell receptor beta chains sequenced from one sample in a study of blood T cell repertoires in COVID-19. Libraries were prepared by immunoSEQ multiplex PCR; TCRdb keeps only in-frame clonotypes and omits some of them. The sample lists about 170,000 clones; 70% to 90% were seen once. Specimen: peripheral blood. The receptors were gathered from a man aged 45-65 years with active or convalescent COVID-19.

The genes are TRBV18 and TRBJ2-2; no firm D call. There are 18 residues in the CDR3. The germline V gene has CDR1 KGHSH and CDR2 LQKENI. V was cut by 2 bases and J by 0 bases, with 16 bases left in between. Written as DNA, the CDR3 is TGTGCCAGCTCACCATACGTGCTCGACTTCGCGAACACCGGGGAGCTGTTTTTT. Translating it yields CASSPYVLDFANTGELFF.

The CDR3 nucleotides are TGTGCCAGCTCACCACGGCAGGGGGCCAGGAACGAGCAGTACTTC. Amino acids: CASSPRQGARNEQYF. V and J are TRBV18 and TRBJ2-7, with 8 bases aligning to TRBD1. CDR1 is KGHSH and CDR2 is LQKENI in the germline V gene. V was clipped by 1 base and J by 5 bases; unmatched bases: 7. CDR3 size: 15 residues.

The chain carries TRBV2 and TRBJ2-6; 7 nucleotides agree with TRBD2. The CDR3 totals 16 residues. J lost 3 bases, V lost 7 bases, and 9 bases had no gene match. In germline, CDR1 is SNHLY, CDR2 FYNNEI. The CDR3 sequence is CASIKGEGFGANVLTF. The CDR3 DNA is TGTGCCAGCATCAAAGGGGAGGGGTTTGGGGCCAACGTCCTGACTTTC.

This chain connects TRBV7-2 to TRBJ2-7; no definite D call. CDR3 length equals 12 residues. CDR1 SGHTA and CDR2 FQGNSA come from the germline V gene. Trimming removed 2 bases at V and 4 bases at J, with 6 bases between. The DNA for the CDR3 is TGTGCCAGCAGCTTAACTCGTTACGAGCAGTACTTC. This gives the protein CASSLTRYEQYF.

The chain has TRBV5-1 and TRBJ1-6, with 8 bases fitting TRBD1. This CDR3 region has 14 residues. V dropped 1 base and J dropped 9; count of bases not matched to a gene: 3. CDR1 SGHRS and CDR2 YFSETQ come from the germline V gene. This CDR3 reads CASSLPDRVSPLHF. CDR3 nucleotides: TGCGCCAGCAGCTTGCCGGACAGGGTTTCACCCCTCCACTTT. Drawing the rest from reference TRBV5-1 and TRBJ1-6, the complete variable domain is KAGVTQTPRYLIKTRGQQVTLSCSPISGHRSVSWYQQTPGQGLQFLFEYFSETQRNKGNFPGRFSGRQFSNSRSEMNVSTLELGDSALYLCASSLPDRVSPLHFGNGTRLTVT.

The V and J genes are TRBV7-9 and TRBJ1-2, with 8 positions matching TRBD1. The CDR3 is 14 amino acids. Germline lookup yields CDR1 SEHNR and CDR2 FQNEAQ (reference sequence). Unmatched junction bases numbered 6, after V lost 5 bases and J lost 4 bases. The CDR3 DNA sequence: TGTGCCAGCAGCAGGACAGGGAGGACCTATGGCTACACCTTC. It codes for CASSRTGRTYGYTF.

The CDR3 here is CASSLRAGGRNGYTF. The CDR3 coding sequence is TGTGCCAGCAGCTTACGGGCAGGGGGCCGGAATGGCTACACCTTC. The chain combines TRBV11-3 with TRBJ1-2; 8 nucleotides line up with TRBD1. The CDR3 spans 15 residues. The germline CDR1 and CDR2 sequences are SGHNT and YENEEA. J lost 6 bases, V lost 2 bases, and 8 bases had no gene match.

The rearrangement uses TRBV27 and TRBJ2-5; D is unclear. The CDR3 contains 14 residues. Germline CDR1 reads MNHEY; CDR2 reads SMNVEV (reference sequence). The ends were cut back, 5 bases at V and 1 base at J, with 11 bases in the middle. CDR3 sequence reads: CASSDSFSQETQYF. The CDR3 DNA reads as TGTGCCAGCAGTGATTCGTTTAGCCAAGAGACCCAGTACTTC.

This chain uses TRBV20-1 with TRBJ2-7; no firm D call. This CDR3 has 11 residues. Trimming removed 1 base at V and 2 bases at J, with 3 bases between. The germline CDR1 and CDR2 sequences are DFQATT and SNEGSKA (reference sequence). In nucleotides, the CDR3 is TGCAGTGCTAGAGCTACCTACGAGCAGTACTTC. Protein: CSARATYEQYF.

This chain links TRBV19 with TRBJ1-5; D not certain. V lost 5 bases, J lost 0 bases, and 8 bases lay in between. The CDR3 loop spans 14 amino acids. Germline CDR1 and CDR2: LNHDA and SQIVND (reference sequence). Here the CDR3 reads CASSYYSSNQPQHF. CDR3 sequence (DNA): TGTGCCAGTAGTTATTATAGTAGCAATCAGCCCCAGCATTTT. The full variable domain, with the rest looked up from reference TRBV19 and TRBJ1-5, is DGGITQSPKYLFRKEGQNVTLSCEQNLNHDAMYWYRQDPGQGLRLIYYSQIVNDFQKGDIAEGYSVSREKKESFPLTVTSAQKNPTAFYLCASSYYSSNQPQHFGDGTRLSIL.

The CDR3 here is CASSAQGPGQFF. CDR3 nucleotide sequence: TGTGCCAGTAGTGCCCAGGGGCCCGGGCAGTTCTTC. The chain couples TRBV19 to TRBJ2-1; D might be TRBD1 (6 bases). Germline-derived CDR1 and CDR2 are LNHDA and SQIVND (reference sequence). The V and J ends lost 5 bases and 12 bases respectively, with 14 bases between them. There are 12 residues in the CDR3.

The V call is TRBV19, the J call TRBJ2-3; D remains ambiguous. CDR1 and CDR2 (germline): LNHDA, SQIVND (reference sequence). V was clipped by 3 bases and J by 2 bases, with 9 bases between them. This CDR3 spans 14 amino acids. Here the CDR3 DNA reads TGTGCCAGTAGTATCGAAGCGATCACAGATACGCAGTATTTT. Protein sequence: CASSIEAITDTQYF. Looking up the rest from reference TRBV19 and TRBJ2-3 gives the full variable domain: DGGITQSPKYLFRKEGQNVTLSCEQNLNHDAMYWYRQDPGQGLRLIYYSQIVNDFQKGDIAEGYSVSREKKESFPLTVTSAQKNPTAFYLCASSIEAITDTQYFGPGTRLTVL.

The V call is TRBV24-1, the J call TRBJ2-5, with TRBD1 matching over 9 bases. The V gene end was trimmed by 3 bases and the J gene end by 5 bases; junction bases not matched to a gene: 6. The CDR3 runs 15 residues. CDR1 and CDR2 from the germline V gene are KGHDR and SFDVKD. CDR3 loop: CATSDVQGARETQYF. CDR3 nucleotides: TGTGCCACCAGTGATGTACAGGGGGCGCGGGAGACCCAGTACTTC.

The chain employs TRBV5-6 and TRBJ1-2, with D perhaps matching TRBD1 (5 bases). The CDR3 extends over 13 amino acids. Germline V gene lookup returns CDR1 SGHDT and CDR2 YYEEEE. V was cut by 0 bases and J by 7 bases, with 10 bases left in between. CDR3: CASSLVSGSGYTF. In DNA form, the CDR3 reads TGTGCCAGCAGCTTGGTGTCAGGGTCTGGCTACACCTTC.

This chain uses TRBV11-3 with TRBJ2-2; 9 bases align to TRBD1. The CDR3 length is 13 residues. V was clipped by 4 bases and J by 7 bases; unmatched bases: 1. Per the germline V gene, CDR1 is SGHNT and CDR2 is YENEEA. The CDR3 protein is CASSSGQGGELFF. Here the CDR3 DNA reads TGTGCCAGCAGCTCGGGACAGGGCGGGGAGCTGTTTTTT.